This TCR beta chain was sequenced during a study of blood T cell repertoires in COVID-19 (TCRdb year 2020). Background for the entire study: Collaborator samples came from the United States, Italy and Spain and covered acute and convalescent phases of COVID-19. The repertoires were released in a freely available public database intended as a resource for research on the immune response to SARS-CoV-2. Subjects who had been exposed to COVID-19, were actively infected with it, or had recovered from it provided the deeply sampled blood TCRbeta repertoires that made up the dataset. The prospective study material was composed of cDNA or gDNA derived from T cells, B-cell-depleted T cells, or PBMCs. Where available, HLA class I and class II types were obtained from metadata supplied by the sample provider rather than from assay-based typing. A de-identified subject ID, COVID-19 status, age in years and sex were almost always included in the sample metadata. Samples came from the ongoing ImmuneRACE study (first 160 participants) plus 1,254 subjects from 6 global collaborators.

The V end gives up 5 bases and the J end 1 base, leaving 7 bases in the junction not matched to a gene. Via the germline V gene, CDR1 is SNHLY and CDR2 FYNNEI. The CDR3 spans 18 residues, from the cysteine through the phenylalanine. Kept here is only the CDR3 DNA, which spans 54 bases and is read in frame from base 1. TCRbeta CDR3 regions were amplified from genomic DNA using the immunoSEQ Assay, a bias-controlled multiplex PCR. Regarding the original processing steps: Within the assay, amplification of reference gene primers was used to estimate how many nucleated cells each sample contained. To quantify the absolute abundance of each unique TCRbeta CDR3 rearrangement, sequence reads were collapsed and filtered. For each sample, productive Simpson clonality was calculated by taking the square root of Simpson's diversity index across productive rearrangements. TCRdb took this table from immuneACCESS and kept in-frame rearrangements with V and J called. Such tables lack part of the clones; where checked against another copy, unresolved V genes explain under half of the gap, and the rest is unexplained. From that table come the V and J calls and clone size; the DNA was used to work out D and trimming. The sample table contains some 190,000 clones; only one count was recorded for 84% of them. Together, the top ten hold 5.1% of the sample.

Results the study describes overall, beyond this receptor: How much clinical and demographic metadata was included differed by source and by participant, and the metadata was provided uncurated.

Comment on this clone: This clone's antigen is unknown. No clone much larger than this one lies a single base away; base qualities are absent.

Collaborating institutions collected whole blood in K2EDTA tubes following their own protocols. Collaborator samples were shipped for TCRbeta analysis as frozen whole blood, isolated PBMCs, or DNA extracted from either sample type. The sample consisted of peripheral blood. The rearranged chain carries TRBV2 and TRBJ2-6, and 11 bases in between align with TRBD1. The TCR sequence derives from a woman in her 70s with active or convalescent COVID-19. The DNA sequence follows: TGTGCCAGCAGTCCCCGGGACAGGGGGAAGTCTGGGGCCAACGTCCTGACTTTC. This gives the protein CASSPRDRGKSGANVLTF.